These 10 T cell receptor beta chains came from one sample sequenced in a study of chronic HIV infection and antiretroviral therapy. TCRdb called the 5' RACE reads again in MiXCR, with one record for every CDR3 protein. The repertoire includes more than 25,000 distinct CDR3 sequences, 7% to 10% of them detected once, and 2% to 2.5% sits in the top ten. The sequenced sample consisted of peripheral blood. These receptors were collected from an adult who had HIV and had not received antiretroviral therapy, or was an uninfected healthy control (not recorded which).

This clonotype was found a few times. The chain uses TRBV27 and TRBJ2-3; unclear D gene. Germline CDR1 is MNHEY and CDR2 is SMNVEV (reference sequence). Trimming took 7 bases from V and 4 from J, leaving 12 bases between them. There are 13 residues in the CDR3. This chain's CDR3 is CASTQSSSDTQYF. The DNA for the CDR3 is TGTGCCAGCACCCAATCCTCGTCAGATACGCAGTATTTT.

The chain joins TRBV7-2 to TRBJ1-1; the D is unclear. With 0 bases removed from V and 14 bases from J, the gap between germline ends came to 13 bases. CDR1 is SGHTA, CDR2 FQGNSA, per germline. The CDR3 extends over 12 amino acids. CDR3 sequence: CASSLAATGRFF. CDR3 coding DNA: TGTGCCAGCAGCTTAGCCGCGACTGGGAGGTTCTTT.

This clonotype was observed a few times. This chain joins TRBV29-1 and TRBJ1-1; weak D call: TRBD1 (5 bases). V dropped 5 bases and J dropped 10 bases, with 20 bases sitting between them. Germline assignment: CDR1 SQVTM and CDR2 ANQGSEA. The CDR3 is made up of 13 amino acids. The DNA of the CDR3 is TGCAGCGTTTTTATGGGGGGTTGGGAGTCAGCTTTCTTT. This sequence encodes CSVFMGGWESAFF.

In this sample, this clonotype turned up a few times. This CDR3 is CASSSSLNQPQHF. The CDR3 nucleotides read TGTGCCAGCAGTTCCTCCTTGAATCAGCCCCAGCATTTT. The V call is TRBV27, the J call TRBJ1-5; D is undetermined. Germline CDR1 and CDR2: MNHEY and SMNVEV (reference sequence). CDR3 length: 13 amino acids. The ends were cut back, 4 bases at V and 4 bases at J, with 8 bases in the middle.

Many counts were recorded for this clonotype. This sequence joins TRBV25-1 and TRBJ1-5; D gene ambiguous. Deletions cut 2 bases from V and 4 bases from J, with 3 bases between. Germline V gene data show CDR1 as MGHDK and CDR2 as SYGVNS. The CDR3 is 12 residues long. CDR3 DNA sequence: TGTGCCAGCAGTGAAGGGAATCAGCCCCAGCATTTT. Encoded protein: CASSEGNQPQHF.

This clonotype is categorized as medium-sized. A read error may account for a junction end that differs from germline. The chain links TRBV6-6 to TRBJ1-5, with 11 bases matching TRBD1. In germline, CDR1 is MNHNY, CDR2 SVGAGI (reference sequence). This CDR3 comprises 20 residues. The CDR3 sequence is CASSHSRDRGDFYSNQPQHF. The CDR3 DNA is TGTGCCAGCAGTCACTCCCGGGACAGGGGGGATTTTTATAGCAATCAGCCCCAGCATTTT.

This clonotype came up a few times. The J gene is TRBJ2-5, the V gene TRBV5-1; the D gene is possibly TRBD1 (5 bases). The CDR3 contains 14 residues. Per the germline V gene, CDR1 is SGHRS and CDR2 is YFSETQ. Between the trimmed V and J ends, which lost 1 base and 3 bases, there was a span of 10 bases. The CDR3 region has the DNA TGCGCCAGCAGCTTGTCGACAGCGAAAGAGACCCAGTACTTC. It yields the protein CASSLSTAKETQYF.

This clonotype was detected ten times or more. J is TRBJ2-7 and V is TRBV2; TRBD1 aligns across 7 bases. This CDR3 is 13 amino acids long. Germline assignment: CDR1 SNHLY and CDR2 FYNNEI. The junction had 2 bases not matched to a gene; V was cut back by 4 bases and J by 2 bases. The CDR3 here is CASSVDRAYEQYF. Here the CDR3 DNA reads TGTGCCAGCAGTGTCGACAGGGCCTACGAGCAGTACTTC.

This clonotype was observed a few times. The gene calls are TRBV10-3 and TRBJ2-7; D gene unclear. V was trimmed by 6 bases and J by 1 base, leaving 10 bases between them. The CDR3 is 13 amino acids. The germline gives CDR1 ENHRY, CDR2 SYGVKD. CDR3 in amino acids: CAISDHGSYEQYF. The CDR3 nucleotides read TGTGCCATCAGCGATCACGGGTCCTACGAGCAGTACTTC.

This clonotype was observed at least ten times. The CDR3 DNA follows: TGCAGCGTTGAACTGCTGGGTCCGGGCGGGGAGCTGTTTTTT. Its protein product is CSVELLGPGGELFF. This chain uses TRBV29-1 with TRBJ2-2; D ambiguous. V was trimmed by 2 bases and J by 7 bases, leaving 14 bases between them. The CDR3 extends over 14 amino acids. In germline, CDR1 is SQVTM, CDR2 ANQGSEA.